One sample yielded the 17 T cell receptor beta chains listed below, sequenced in a study of early T cells in non-severe SARS-CoV-2 infection. TCRdb passed the 5' RACE reads through MiXCR, listing each CDR3 protein once. The sample carries roughly 70,000 distinct CDR3 sequences, about 13% recorded once. Material for sequencing was whole blood. Every receptor here comes from an adult who was a healthcare worker with PCR-confirmed SARS-CoV-2 infection or an uninfected control (not recorded which).

This clonotype was recorded at least ten times. This chain's CDR3 is CASSPGLAVSETQYF. In nucleotides, the CDR3 is TGTGCCAGCAGCCCGGGACTAGCGGTCTCAGAGACCCAGTACTTC. The V and J genes are TRBV11-2 and TRBJ2-5; 11 bases align to TRBD2. The V and J ends lost 5 bases and 4 bases, in that order; junction bases with no gene match: 6. This CDR3 comprises 15 residues. The germline gives CDR1 SGHAT, CDR2 FQNNGV.

The V and J genes are TRBV20-1 and TRBJ2-7; tentative D call: TRBD1 (6 bases). The germline CDR1 and CDR2 sequences are DFQATT and SNEGSKA (reference sequence). V shed 5 bases and J shed 4 bases, with 12 bases lying between them. The CDR3 is 12 residues long. CDR3 loop: CSALTGNYEQYF. DNA of the CDR3: TGCAGTGCTCTTACAGGGAATTACGAGCAGTACTTC.

This clonotype was seen a handful of times. The chain joins TRBV4-3 to TRBJ2-3, with a weak D call TRBD2 (6 bases). This CDR3 has 14 residues. Trimming removed 0 bases from V and 5 bases from J, with 9 bases in between. Germline lookup yields CDR1 LGHNA and CDR2 YSLEER. The CDR3 nucleotides are TGCGCCAGCAGCCAAGAGGGGGGAAAAGATACGCAGTATTTT. Translation gives CASSQEGGKDTQYF.

This clonotype was found a few times. V and J are TRBV20-1 and TRBJ2-1; D may be TRBD2 (6 bases). The germline CDR1 and CDR2 sequences are DFQATT and SNEGSKA (reference sequence). The CDR3 extends over 15 amino acids. Trimming shortened V by 1 base and J by 6 bases, and 16 bases separated the two germline ends. The CDR3 protein is CSARAGTQTLNEQFF. As DNA, the CDR3 is TGCAGTGCTAGAGCCGGGACTCAAACGCTCAATGAGCAGTTCTTC.

In this sample, this clonotype turned up a few times. The genes are TRBV5-1 and TRBJ2-7; TRBD1 aligns across 8 bases. Trimming cost V 0 bases and J 1 base; bases outside gene matches: 6. The CDR3 runs to 16 residues. Germline V gene lookup returns CDR1 SGHRS and CDR2 YFSETQ. The CDR3 is CASSLGTGMKSYEQYF. The CDR3 region has the DNA TGCGCCAGCAGCTTGGGGACAGGGATGAAGTCCTACGAGCAGTACTTC.

This clonotype was seen only a few times. Mismatch with germline at one junction end may stem from a read error. This chain links TRBV2 with TRBJ2-2; D remains unclear. The V gene's germline CDR1 is SNHLY and CDR2 FYNNEI. This CDR3 is 13 amino acids long. The CDR3, as DNA: TGTGCCAGCAGTGGTCCGAACCCCGGGGAGCTGTTTTTT. Translation gives CASSGPNPGELFF.

This clonotype showed up just a few times. The chain is built from TRBV11-2 and TRBJ2-7; D is ambiguous. Looked up from germline, CDR1 is SGHAT and CDR2 is FQNNGV. Trimming removed 5 bases from V and 7 bases from J, with 15 bases in between. The CDR3 covers 13 residues. The CDR3 reads CASSPTTLGEQYF. CDR3 sequence (DNA): TGTGCCAGCAGCCCGACAACCTTAGGGGAGCAGTACTTC.

This clonotype was seen ten or more times. This rearrangement joins TRBV4-1 to TRBJ2-7; TRBD2 is a possible D gene (6 bases). Looked up from germline, CDR1 is MGHRA and CDR2 is YSYEKL. The CDR3 has 16 residues. The germline V and J ends were trimmed by 2 bases and 1 base, with 15 bases remaining between them. CDR3 sequence (DNA): TGCGCCAGCAGCCAATCTGCGGCTAGCGTTTCCTACGAGCAGTACTTC. Its translation is CASSQSAASVSYEQYF.

This chain links TRBV6-1 with TRBJ1-1; D perhaps matches TRBD1 (5 bases). The V gene's germline CDR1 is MNHNS and CDR2 SASEGT. Trimming removed 1 base at V and 5 bases at J, with 20 bases between. CDR3 length: 17 amino acids. CDR3 in DNA: TGTGCCAGCAGTGAAGTAGGCGGGGGATGGAAGGGAACTGAAGCTTTCTTT. Amino acids: CASSEVGGGWKGTEAFF.

The rearrangement uses TRBV30 and TRBJ2-6; D is undetermined. Germline V gene sequence: CDR1 GTSNPN, CDR2 SVGIG (reference sequence). The V end lost 0 bases, the J end lost 1 base, and 4 bases lay between the germline ends. The CDR3 loop spans 14 amino acids. CDR3: CAWSVGSGANVLTF. In DNA, the CDR3 is TGTGCCTGGAGTGTGGGGTCTGGGGCCAACGTCCTGACTTTC.

CDR3 DNA: TGTGCCAGCAGCTTAGGCCCGCGGGAGACAAACACCGGGGAGCTGTTTTTT. Its protein product is CASSLGPRETNTGELFF. V and J are TRBV27 and TRBJ2-2; TRBD2 matches 7 bases. CDR3 length: 17 amino acids. From germline, CDR1 is MNHEY and CDR2 SMNVEV (reference sequence). J gave up 2 bases and V 6 bases, and 12 bases lay outside the gene matches.

This clonotype was observed a few times. The chain joins TRBV9 to TRBJ2-7; a possible D gene is TRBD2 (6 bases). In germline, CDR1 is SGDLS, CDR2 YYNGEE. This CDR3 spans 14 amino acids. V was shortened by 2 bases and J by 1 base, with 10 bases between the two germline ends. The CDR3 is CASSVTGRSYEQYF. CDR3 DNA sequence: TGTGCCAGCAGCGTGACCGGGAGATCCTACGAGCAGTACTTC.

This clonotype appeared many times. The chain combines TRBV11-1 with TRBJ2-1; either TRBD1 or TRBD2 may fit D (5 bases each). Trimming took 4 bases from V and 3 from J, leaving 10 bases between them. CDR1 is SGHAT, CDR2 FQDESV, per germline (reference sequence). The CDR3 length is 14 residues. For the CDR3, the DNA is TGTGCCAGCAGCTACCGGGACGACTACAATGAGCAGTTCTTC. As protein: CASSYRDDYNEQFF. The full variable domain, with the rest looked up from reference TRBV11-1 and TRBJ2-1, is EAEVAQSPRYKITEKSQAVAFWCDPISGHATLYWYRQILGQGPELLVQFQDESVVDDSQLPKDRFSAERLKGVDSTLKIQPAELGDSAMYLCASSYRDDYNEQFFGPGTRLTVL.

This clonotype was seen ten or more times. The CDR3 loop reads CASSLFRTGVSTDTQYF. The CDR3 DNA reads as TGTGCCAGCAGTTTATTCAGGACAGGAGTTAGCACAGATACGCAGTATTTT. The V call is TRBV28, the J call TRBJ2-3; 7 bases are shared with TRBD1. The CDR3 spans 17 residues. Germline V lookup: CDR1 MDHEN, CDR2 SYDVKM. V lost 1 base and J lost 0; bases outside the gene matches: 7.

The chain has TRBV2 and TRBJ2-7, with 10 bases fitting TRBD2. This CDR3 contains 13 residues. V shed 5 bases, J shed 3 bases, and the junction held 1 base outside the gene matches. CDR1 SNHLY and CDR2 FYNNEI come from the germline V gene. This CDR3 is CASSSGRDYEQYF. Written as DNA, the CDR3 is TGTGCCAGCAGTAGCGGGAGGGACTACGAGCAGTACTTC.

The sample holds a few counts of this clonotype. The chain combines TRBV28 with TRBJ2-7; TRBD1 aligns across 11 bases. V shed 10 bases, J shed 7 bases, and the junction held 9 bases outside the gene matches. CDR3 length equals 13 residues. Germline V lookup: CDR1 MDHEN, CDR2 SYDVKM. The CDR3: CAILGQGAREQYF. DNA for the CDR3: TGTGCCATCCTAGGACAGGGGGCGCGGGAGCAGTACTTC.

The chain has TRBV20-1 and TRBJ2-5; 9 bases map to TRBD2. The CDR3 consists of 16 residues. Unmatched junction bases numbered 15, after V lost 5 bases and J lost 5 bases. Germline V CDR1 and CDR2: DFQATT, SNEGSKA (reference sequence). The CDR3 protein is CSALPGGGRAGETQYF. The CDR3 bases are TGCAGTGCTCTCCCGGGCGGCGGGAGGGCCGGGGAGACCCAGTACTTC.